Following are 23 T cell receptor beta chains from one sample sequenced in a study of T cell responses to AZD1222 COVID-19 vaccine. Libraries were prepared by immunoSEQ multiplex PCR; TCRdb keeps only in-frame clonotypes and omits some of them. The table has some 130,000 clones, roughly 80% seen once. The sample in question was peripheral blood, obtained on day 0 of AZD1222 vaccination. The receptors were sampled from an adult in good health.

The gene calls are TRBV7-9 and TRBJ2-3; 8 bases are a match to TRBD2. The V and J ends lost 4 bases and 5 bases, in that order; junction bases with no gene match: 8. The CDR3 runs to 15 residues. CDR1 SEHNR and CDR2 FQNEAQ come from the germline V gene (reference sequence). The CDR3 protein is CASSSGTRRIDTQYF. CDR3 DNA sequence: TGTGCCAGCAGCTCCGGGACTAGGCGAATAGATACGCAGTATTTT. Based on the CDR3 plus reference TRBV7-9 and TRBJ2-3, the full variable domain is DTGVSQNPRHKITKRGQNVTFRCDPISEHNRLYWYRQTLGQGPEFLTYFQNEAQLEKSRLLSDRFSAERPKGSFSTLEIQRTEQGDSAMYLCASSSGTRRIDTQYFGPGTRLTVL.

In DNA, the CDR3 is TGCGCCAGCAGCTCCCCCGGACAGGTTCGGACGGAGACCCAGTACTTC. Residues: CASSSPGQVRTETQYF. The chain uses TRBV5-1 and TRBJ2-5; 7 nucleotides align to TRBD1. CDR3 length: 16 amino acids. Germline CDR1 and CDR2: SGHRS and YFSETQ. V was clipped by 3 bases and J by 5 bases; unmatched bases: 13.

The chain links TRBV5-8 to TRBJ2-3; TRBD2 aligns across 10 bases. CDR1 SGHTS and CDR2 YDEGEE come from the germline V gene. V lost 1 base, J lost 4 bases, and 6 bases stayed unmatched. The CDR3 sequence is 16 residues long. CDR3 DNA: TGTGCCAGCAGCTTGAAAAGCGGGGGGGCATCAGATACGCAGTATTTT. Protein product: CASSLKSGGASDTQYF.

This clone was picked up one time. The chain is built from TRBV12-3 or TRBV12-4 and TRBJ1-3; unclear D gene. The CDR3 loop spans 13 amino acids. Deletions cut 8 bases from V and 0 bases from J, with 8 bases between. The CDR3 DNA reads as TGTGCCAGCCCGCCGGACTCTGGAAACACCATATATTTT. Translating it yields CASPPDSGNTIYF.

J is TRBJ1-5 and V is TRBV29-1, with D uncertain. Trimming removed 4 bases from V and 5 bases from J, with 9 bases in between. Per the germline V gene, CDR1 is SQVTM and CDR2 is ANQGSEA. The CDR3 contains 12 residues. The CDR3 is CSVGSNYQPQHF. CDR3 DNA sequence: TGCAGCGTTGGTTCTAATTATCAGCCCCAGCATTTT.

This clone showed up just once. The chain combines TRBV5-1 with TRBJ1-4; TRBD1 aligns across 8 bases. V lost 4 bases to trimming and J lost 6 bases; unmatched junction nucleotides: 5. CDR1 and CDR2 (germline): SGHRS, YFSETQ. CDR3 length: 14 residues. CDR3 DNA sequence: TGCGCCAGCAGCGCCGACAGGGGTTATGAAAAACTGTTTTTT. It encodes CASSADRGYEKLFF.

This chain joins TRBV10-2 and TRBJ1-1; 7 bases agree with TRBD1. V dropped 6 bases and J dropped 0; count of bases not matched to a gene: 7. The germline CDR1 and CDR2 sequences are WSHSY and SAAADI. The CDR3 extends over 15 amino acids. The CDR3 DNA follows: TGCGCCAGCAGGGGGACAGCCCTCATGAACACTGAAGCTTTCTTT. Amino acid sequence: CASRGTALMNTEAFF.

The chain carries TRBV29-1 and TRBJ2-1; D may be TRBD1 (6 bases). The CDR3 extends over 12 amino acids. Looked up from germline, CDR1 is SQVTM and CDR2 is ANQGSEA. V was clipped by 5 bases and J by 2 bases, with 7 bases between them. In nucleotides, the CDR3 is TGCAGCGTTCGGACAGCCTACAATGAGCAGTTCTTC. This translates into CSVRTAYNEQFF.

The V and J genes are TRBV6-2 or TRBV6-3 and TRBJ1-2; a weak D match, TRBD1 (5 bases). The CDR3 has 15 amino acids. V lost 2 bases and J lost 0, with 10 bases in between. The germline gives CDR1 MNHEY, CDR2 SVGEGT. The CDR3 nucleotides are TGTGCCAGCAGTTACGCCGGGACGGCTAACTATGGCTACACCTTC. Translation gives CASSYAGTANYGYTF.

CDR3 bases: TGTGCCAGCAGCCAAGAGGAGGGTGGAAACACCATATATTTT. Amino acids: CASSQEEGGNTIYF. The chain recombines TRBV14 with TRBJ1-3; D is unclear. V shed 0 bases and J shed 3 bases, with 6 bases lying between them. Germline CDR1 and CDR2: SGHDN and FVKESK. The CDR3 length is 14 residues. Together with reference TRBV14 and TRBJ1-3, the CDR3 gives the full variable domain: EAGVTQFPSHSVIEKGQTVTLRCDPISGHDNLYWYRRVMGKEIKFLLHFVKESKQDESGMPNNRFLAERTGGTYSTLKVQPAELEDSGVYFCASSQEEGGNTIYFGEGSWLTVV.

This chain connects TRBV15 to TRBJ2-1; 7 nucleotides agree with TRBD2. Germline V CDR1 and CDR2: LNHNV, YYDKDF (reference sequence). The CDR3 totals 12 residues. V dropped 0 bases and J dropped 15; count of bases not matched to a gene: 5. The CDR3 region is CATSRDGGSSFF. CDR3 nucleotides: TGTGCCACCAGCAGAGATGGCGGGAGCTCGTTCTTC.

The CDR3 DNA sequence: TGCGCCAGCAGCCCGGGGGGACTAGCGGGGAACTACGAGCAGTACTTC. Encoded protein: CASSPGGLAGNYEQYF. The chain employs TRBV5-1 and TRBJ2-7, with 13 bases matching TRBD2. J lost 3 bases, V lost 4 bases, and 7 bases had no gene match. CDR3 length equals 16 residues. Germline-derived CDR1 and CDR2 are SGHRS and YFSETQ.

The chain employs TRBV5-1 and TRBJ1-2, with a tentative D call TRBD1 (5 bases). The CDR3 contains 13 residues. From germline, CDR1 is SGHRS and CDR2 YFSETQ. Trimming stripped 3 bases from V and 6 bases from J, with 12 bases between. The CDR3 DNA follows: TGCGCCAGCAGCTCCCAGGGTAATGATGGCTACACCTTC. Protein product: CASSSQGNDGYTF. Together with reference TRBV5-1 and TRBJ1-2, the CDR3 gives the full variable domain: KAGVTQTPRYLIKTRGQQVTLSCSPISGHRSVSWYQQTPGQGLQFLFEYFSETQRNKGNFPGRFSGRQFSNSRSEMNVSTLELGDSALYLCASSSQGNDGYTFGSGTRLTVV.

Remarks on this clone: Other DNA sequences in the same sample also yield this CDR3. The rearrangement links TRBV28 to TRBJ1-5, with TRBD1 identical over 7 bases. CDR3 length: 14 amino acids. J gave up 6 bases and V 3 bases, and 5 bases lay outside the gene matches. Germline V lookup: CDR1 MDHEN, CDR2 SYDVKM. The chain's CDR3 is CASSFRQGGQPQHF. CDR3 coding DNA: TGTGCCAGCAGTTTCCGACAGGGTGGTCAGCCCCAGCATTTT.

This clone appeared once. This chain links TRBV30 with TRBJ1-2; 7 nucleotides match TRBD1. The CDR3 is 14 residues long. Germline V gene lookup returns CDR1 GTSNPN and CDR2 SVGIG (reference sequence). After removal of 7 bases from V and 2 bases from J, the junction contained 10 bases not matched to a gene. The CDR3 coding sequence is TGTGCCTTTTTAAAGCAGACAGGGAACTATGGCTACACCTTC. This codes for CAFLKQTGNYGYTF.

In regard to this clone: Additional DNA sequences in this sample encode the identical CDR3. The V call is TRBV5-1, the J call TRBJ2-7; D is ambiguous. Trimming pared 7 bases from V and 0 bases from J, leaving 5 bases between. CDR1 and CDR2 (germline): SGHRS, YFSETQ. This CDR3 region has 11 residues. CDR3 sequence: CASSSSYEQYF. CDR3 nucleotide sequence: TGCGCCAGCTCCAGCTCCTACGAGCAGTACTTC.

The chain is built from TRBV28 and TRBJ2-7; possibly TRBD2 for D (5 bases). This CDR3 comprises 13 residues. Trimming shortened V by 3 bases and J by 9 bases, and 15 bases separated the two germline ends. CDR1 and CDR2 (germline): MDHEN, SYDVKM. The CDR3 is CASSLPEGRGQYF. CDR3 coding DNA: TGTGCCAGCAGTTTGCCCGAGGGCCGGGGGCAGTACTTC. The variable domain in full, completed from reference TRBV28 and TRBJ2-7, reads DVKVTQSSRYLVKRTGEKVFLECVQDMDHENMFWYRQDPGLGLRLIYFSYDVKMKEKGDIPEGYSVSREKKERFSLILESASTNQTSMYLCASSLPEGRGQYFGPGTRLTVT.

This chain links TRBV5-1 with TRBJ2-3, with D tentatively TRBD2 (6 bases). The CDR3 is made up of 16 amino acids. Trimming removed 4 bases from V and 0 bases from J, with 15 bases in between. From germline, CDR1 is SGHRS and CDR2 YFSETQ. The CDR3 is CASSGGLQPSTDTQYF. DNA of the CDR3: TGCGCCAGCAGCGGGGGACTGCAACCCAGCACAGATACGCAGTATTTT.

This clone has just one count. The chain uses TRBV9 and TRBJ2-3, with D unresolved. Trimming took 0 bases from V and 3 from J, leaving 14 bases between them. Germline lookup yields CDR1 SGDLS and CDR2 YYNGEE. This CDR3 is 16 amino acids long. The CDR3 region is CASSVAAAVGTDTQYF. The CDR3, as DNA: TGTGCCAGCAGCGTAGCGGCTGCGGTAGGGACAGATACGCAGTATTTT.

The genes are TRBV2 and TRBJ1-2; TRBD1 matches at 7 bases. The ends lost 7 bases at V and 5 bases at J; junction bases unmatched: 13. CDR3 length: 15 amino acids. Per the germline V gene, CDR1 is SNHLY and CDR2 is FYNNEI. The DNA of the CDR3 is TGTGCCAGCACCAAGCTACAGGGGTCGACTTATGGCTACACCTTC. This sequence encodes CASTKLQGSTYGYTF.

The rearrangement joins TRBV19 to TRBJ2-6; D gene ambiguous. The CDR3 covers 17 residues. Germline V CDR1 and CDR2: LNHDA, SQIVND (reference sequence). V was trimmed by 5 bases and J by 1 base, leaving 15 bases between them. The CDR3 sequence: CASSPWFASSGANVLTF. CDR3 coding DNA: TGTGCCAGTAGTCCCTGGTTCGCCAGTTCTGGGGCCAACGTCCTGACTTTC.

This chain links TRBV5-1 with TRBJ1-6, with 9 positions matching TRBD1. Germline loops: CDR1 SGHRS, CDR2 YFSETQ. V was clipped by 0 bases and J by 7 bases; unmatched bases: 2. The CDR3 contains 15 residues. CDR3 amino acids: CASSLGDRGNSPLHF. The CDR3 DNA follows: TGCGCCAGCAGCTTGGGTGACAGGGGGAATTCACCCCTCCACTTT.

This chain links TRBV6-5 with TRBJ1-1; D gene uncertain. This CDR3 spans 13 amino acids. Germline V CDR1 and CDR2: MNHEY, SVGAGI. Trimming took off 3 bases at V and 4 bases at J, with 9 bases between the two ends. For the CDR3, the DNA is TGTGCCAGCAGTTATTGGGTCGGCACTGAAGCTTTCTTT. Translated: CASSYWVGTEAFF.